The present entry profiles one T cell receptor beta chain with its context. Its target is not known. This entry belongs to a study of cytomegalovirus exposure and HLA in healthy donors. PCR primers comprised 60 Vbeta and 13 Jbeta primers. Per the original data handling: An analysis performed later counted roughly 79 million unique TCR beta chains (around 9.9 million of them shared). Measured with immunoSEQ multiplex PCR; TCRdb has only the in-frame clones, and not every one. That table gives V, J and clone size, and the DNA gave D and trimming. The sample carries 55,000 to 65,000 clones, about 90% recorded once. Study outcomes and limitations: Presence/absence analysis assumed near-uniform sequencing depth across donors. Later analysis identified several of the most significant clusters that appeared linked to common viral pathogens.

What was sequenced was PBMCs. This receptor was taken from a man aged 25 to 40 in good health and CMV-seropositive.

CDR3 residues: CASSEIRAKMNTEAFF. The CDR3 DNA reads as TGCGCCAGCAGTGAAATCCGAGCCAAAATGAACACTGAAGCTTTCTTT. This chain connects TRBV10-2 to TRBJ1-1; D is undetermined. Trimming cost V 3 bases and J 0 bases, with 14 bases left between them. Germline CDR1 is WSHSY and CDR2 is SAAADI. CDR3 size: 16 residues.